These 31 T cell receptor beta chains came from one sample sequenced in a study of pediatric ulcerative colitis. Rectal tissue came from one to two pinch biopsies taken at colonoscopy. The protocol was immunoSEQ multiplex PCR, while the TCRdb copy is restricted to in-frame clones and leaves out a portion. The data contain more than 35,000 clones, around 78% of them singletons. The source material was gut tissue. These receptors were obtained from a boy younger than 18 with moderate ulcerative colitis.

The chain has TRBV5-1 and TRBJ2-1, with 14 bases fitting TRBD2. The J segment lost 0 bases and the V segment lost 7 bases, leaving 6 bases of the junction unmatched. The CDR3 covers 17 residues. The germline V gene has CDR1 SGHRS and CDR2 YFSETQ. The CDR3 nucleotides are TGCGCCAGCTGCGGGACTAGCGGGAGCAGCTCCTACAATGAGCAGTTCTTC. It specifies CASCGTSGSSSYNEQFF.

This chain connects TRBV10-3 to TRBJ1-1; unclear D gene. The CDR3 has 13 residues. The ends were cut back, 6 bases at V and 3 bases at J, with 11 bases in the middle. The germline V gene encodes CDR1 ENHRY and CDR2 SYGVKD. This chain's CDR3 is CAISPLLDTEAFF. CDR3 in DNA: TGTGCCATCAGCCCTCTATTGGACACTGAAGCTTTCTTT.

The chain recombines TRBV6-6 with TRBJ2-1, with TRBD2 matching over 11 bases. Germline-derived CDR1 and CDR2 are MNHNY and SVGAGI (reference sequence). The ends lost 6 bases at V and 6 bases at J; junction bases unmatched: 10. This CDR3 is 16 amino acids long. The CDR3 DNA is TGTGCCAGCAGACTCGACGGGACTAGCGGTCTCAATGAGCAGTTCTTC. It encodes CASRLDGTSGLNEQFF.

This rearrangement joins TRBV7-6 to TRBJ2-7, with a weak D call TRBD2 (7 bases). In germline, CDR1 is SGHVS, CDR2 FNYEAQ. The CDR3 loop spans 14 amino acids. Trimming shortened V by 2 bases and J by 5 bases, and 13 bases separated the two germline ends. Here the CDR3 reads CASSLYGGQDEQYF. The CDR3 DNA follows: TGTGCCAGCAGCTTATACGGGGGGCAAGACGAGCAGTACTTC.

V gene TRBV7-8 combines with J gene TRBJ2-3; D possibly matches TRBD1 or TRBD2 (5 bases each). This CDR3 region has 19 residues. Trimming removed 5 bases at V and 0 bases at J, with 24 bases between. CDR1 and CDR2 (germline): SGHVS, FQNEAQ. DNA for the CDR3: TGTGCCAGCAGCCCTAGGGTGGTTCCGGGGACGACTAGCACAGATACGCAGTATTTT. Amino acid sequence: CASSPRVVPGTTSTDTQYF.

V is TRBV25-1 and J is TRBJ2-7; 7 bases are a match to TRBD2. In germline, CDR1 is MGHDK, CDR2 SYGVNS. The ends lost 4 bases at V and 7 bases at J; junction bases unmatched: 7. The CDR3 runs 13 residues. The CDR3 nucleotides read TGTGCCAGCAGTGTCTTGTGGGGGGGTGAGCAGTACTTC. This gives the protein CASSVLWGGEQYF.

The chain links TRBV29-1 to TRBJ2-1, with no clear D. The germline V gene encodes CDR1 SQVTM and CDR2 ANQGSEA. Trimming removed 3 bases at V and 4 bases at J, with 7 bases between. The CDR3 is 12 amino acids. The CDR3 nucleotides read TGCAGCGTTGAGAAGGGTTACAATGAGCAGTTCTTC. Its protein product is CSVEKGYNEQFF.

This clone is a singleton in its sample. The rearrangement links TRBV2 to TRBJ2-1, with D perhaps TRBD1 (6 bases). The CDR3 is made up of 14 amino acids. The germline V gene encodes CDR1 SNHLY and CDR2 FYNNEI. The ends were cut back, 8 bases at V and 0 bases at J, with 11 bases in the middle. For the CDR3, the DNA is TGTGCCAGCTCCGACAGGACCTCCTACAATGAGCAGTTCTTC. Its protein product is CASSDRTSYNEQFF.

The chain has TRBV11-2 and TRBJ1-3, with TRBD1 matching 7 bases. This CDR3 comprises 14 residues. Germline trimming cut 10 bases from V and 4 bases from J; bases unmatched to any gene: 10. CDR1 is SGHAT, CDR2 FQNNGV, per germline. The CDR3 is CATLEGAWGNTIYF. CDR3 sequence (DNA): TGTGCCACCCTCGAGGGGGCATGGGGAAACACCATATATTTT.

The CDR3 sequence is CASSQGVSETQYF. CDR3 DNA: TGCGCCAGCAGCCAAGGTGTAAGCGAGACCCAGTACTTC. This chain connects TRBV4-1 to TRBJ2-5; D not resolved. CDR3 size: 13 residues. The germline CDR1 and CDR2 sequences are MGHRA and YSYEKL. Trimming left V 1 base short and J 5 bases short, with 8 bases between.

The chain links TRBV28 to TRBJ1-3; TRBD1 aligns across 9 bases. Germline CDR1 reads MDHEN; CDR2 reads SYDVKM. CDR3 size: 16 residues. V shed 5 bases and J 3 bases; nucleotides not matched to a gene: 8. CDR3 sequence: CASSIPQGASGNTIYF. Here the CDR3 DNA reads TGTGCCAGCAGTATCCCACAGGGGGCGAGTGGAAACACCATATATTTT. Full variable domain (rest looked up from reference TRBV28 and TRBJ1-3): DVKVTQSSRYLVKRTGEKVFLECVQDMDHENMFWYRQDPGLGLRLIYFSYDVKMKEKGDIPEGYSVSREKKERFSLILESASTNQTSMYLCASSIPQGASGNTIYFGEGSWLTVV.

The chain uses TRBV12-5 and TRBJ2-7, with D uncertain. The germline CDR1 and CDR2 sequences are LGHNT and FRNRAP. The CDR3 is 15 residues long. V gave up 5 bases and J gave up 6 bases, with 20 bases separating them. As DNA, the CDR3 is TGTGCTAGTGGTCCCGCGTCCATAGGGTCTGGCGAGCAGTACTTC. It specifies CASGPASIGSGEQYF.

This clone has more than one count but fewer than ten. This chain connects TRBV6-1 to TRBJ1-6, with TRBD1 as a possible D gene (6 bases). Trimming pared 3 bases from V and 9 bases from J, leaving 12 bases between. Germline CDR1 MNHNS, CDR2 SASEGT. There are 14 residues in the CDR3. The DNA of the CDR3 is TGTGCCAGCAGTGAGTTCGGGGGCATTTCACCCCTCCACTTT. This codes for CASSEFGGISPLHF.

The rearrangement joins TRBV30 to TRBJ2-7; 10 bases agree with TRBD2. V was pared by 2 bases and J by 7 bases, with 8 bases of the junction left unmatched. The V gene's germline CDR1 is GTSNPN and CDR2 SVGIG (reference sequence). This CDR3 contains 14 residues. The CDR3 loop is CAWSRSGGAREQYF. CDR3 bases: TGTGCCTGGAGTAGAAGCGGGGGGGCTCGGGAGCAGTACTTC.

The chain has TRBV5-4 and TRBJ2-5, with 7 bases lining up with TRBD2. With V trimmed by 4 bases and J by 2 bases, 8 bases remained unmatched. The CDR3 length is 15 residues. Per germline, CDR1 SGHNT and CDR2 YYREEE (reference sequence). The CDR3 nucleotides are TGTGCCAGCAGCCGGGATGGGGGGGGTCAAGAGACCCAGTACTTC. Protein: CASSRDGGGQETQYF. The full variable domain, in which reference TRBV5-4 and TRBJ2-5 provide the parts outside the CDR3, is ETGVTQSPTHLIKTRGQQVTLRCSSQSGHNTVSWYQQALGQGPQFIFQYYREEENGRGNFPPRFSGLQFPNYSSELNVNALELDDSALYLCASSRDGGGQETQYFGPGTRLLVL.

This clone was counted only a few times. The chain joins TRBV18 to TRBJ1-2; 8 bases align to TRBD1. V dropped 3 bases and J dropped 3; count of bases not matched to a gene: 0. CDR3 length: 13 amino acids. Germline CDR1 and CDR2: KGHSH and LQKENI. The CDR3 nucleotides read TGTGCCAGCTCACCGGACAGGGACTATGGCTACACCTTC. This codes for CASSPDRDYGYTF.

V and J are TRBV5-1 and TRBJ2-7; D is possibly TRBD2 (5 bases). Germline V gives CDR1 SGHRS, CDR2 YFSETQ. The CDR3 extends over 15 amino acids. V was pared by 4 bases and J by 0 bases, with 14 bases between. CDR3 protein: CASSPGSGSSYEQYF. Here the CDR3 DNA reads TGCGCCAGCAGCCCGGGTTCGGGAAGCTCCTACGAGCAGTACTTC.

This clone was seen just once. The CDR3 nucleotides read TGCGCCAGCAGCCAAGGGACGCCCGGAGGGGGGGCCTACGAGCAGTACTTC. It is translated as CASSQGTPGGGAYEQYF. J is TRBJ2-7 and V is TRBV4-3, with D perhaps TRBD2 (7 bases). The CDR3 is made up of 17 amino acids. Trimming took off 1 base at V and 2 bases at J, with 18 bases between the two ends. The germline V gene has CDR1 LGHNA and CDR2 YSLEER.

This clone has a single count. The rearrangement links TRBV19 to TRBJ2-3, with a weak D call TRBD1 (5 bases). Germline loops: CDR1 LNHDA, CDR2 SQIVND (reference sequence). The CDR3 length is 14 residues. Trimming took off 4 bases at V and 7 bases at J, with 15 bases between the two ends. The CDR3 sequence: CASSRAMGPHTQYF. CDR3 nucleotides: TGTGCCAGTAGTAGGGCGATGGGGCCACATACGCAGTATTTT.

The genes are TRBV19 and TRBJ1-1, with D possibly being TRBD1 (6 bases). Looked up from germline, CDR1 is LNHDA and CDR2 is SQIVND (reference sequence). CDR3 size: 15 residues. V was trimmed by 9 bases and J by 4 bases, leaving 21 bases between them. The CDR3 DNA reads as TGTGCCAGCCGGGGGCTTTTAACATGGATCACTGAAGCTTTCTTT. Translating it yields CASRGLLTWITEAFF.

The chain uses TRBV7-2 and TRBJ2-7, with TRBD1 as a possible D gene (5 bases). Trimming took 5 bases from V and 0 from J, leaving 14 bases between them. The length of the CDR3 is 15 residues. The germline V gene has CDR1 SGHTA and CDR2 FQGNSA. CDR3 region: CASSLGGALSYEQYF. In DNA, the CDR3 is TGTGCCAGCAGCCTAGGTGGGGCCCTCTCCTACGAGCAGTACTTC.

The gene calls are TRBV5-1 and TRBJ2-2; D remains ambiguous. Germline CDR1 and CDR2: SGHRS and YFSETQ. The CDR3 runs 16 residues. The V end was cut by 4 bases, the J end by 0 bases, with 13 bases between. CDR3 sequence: CASSTGRNANTGELFF. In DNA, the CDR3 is TGCGCCAGCAGCACCGGACGCAACGCGAACACCGGGGAGCTGTTTTTT.

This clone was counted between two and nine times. CDR3 nucleotides: TGTGCCAGCAGCTCGGAATCACCCCTCCACTTT. Residues: CASSSESPLHF. The chain carries TRBV5-6 and TRBJ1-6; D is unresolved. The germline V gene has CDR1 SGHDT and CDR2 YYEEEE. V was trimmed by 3 bases and J by 10 bases, leaving 5 bases between them. The CDR3 extends over 11 amino acids.

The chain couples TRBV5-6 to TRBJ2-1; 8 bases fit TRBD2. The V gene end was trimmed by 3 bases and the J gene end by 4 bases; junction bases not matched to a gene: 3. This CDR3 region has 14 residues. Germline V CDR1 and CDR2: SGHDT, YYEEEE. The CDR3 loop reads CASSSGLGYNEQFF. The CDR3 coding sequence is TGTGCCAGCAGCTCGGGACTAGGGTACAATGAGCAGTTCTTC.

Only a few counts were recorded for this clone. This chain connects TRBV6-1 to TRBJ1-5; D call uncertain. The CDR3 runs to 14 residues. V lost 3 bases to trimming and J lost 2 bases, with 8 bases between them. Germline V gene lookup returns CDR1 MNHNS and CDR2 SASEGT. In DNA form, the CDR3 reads TGTGCCAGCAGTGAGTTAGGCCGCAATCAGCCCCAGCATTTT. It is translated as CASSELGRNQPQHF.

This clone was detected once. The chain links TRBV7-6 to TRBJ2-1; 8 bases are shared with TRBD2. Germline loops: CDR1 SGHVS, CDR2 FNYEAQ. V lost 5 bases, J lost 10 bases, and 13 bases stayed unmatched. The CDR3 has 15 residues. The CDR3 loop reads CASSRGGGRIWEQFF. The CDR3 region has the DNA TGTGCCAGCAGCCGCGGGGGCGGGAGGATTTGGGAGCAGTTCTTC.

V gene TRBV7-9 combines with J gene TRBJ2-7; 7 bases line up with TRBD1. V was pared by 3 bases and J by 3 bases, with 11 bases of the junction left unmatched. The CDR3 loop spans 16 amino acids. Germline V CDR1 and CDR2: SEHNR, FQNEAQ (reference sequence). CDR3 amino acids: CASSLYNRGRFYEQYF. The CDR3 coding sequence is TGTGCCAGCAGCTTGTACAATAGGGGGCGCTTCTACGAGCAGTACTTC.

As DNA, the CDR3 is TGTGCCAGCAGTTCCTACACGGGACTAGCGGGAGTCGACGAGCAGTACTTC. The encoded protein is CASSSYTGLAGVDEQYF. This rearrangement joins TRBV28 to TRBJ2-7; 14 nucleotides align to TRBD2. Per germline, CDR1 MDHEN and CDR2 SYDVKM. J lost 5 bases, V lost 4 bases, and 10 bases had no gene match. The CDR3 is 17 residues long.

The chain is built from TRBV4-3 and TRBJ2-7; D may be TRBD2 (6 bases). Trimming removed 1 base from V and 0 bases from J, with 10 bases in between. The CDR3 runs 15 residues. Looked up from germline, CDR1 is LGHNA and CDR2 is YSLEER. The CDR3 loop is CASSQGLGGSYEQYF. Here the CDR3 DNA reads TGCGCCAGCAGCCAAGGGTTGGGGGGCTCCTACGAGCAGTACTTC.

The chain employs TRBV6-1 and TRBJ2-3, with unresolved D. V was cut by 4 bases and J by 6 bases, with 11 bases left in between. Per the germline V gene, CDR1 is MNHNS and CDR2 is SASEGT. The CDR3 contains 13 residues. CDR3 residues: CASSASRWDTQYF. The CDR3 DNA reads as TGTGCCAGCAGTGCGAGCCGGTGGGATACGCAGTATTTT.

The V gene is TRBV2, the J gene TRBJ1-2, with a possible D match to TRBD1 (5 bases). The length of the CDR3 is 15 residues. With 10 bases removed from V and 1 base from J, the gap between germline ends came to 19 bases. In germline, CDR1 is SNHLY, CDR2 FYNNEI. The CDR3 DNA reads TGTGCCATCCCTTGGTCAGGGTCGGGTAACTATGGCTACACCTTC. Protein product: CAIPWSGSGNYGYTF.